Listed here are 18 T cell receptor beta chains from one sample, sequenced in a study of cytotoxic CD8 clonotypes in ibrutinib-treated CLL. Repertoires were generated with immunoSEQ multiplex PCR, while TCRdb's copy carries only in-frame clones and drops some. Of 150,000 or so clones in the sample, about 78% are singletons; the top ten hold about 5%. The sequencing here drew on PBMCs, taken after 24 months of ibrutinib treatment. These TCRs come from a human donor with chronic lymphocytic leukemia.

The chain uses TRBV27 and TRBJ1-1; 9 positions match TRBD1. The CDR3 runs 15 residues. CDR1 is MNHEY and CDR2 is SMNVEV in the germline V gene (reference sequence). Trimming removed 4 bases from V and 7 bases from J; junction bases left unmatched: 10. DNA of the CDR3: TGTGCCAGCAGTTCACCGGACAGGGGACGAATTGAAGCTTTCTTT. The encoded protein is CASSSPDRGRIEAFF.

The chain has TRBV30 and TRBJ1-3; possible D gene TRBD1, 5 bases. The CDR3 spans 15 residues. V dropped 0 bases and J dropped 4 bases, with 13 bases sitting between them. CDR1 and CDR2 (germline): GTSNPN, SVGIG (reference sequence). The CDR3 DNA reads TGTGCCTGGAGTGTACGTGGGACCACAGGAAACACCATATATTTT. Amino acid sequence: CAWSVRGTTGNTIYF.

This chain connects TRBV5-1 to TRBJ1-5; 7 bases agree with TRBD1. CDR3 length equals 14 residues. From germline, CDR1 is SGHRS and CDR2 YFSETQ. With 3 bases clipped from V and 3 bases from J, the junction kept 3 bases outside the gene matches. The CDR3 reads CASSSGQPNQPQHF. The CDR3 DNA reads TGCGCCAGCAGCTCGGGACAGCCCAATCAGCCCCAGCATTTT.

This clone was seen more than once but under ten times. This chain links TRBV7-9 with TRBJ1-5, with D possibly being TRBD1 (6 bases). V shed 1 base and J shed 7 bases, with 14 bases lying between them. The germline gives CDR1 SEHNR, CDR2 FQNEAQ (reference sequence). The CDR3 loop spans 15 amino acids. In DNA form, the CDR3 reads TGTGCCAGCAGCTTAGACGGAGGGGGAAACCAGCCCCAGCATTTT. This sequence encodes CASSLDGGGNQPQHF. The whole variable domain, filled in from reference TRBV7-9 and TRBJ1-5, reads DTGVSQNPRHKITKRGQNVTFRCDPISEHNRLYWYRQTLGQGPEFLTYFQNEAQLEKSRLLSDRFSAERPKGSFSTLEIQRTEQGDSAMYLCASSLDGGGNQPQHFGDGTRLSIL.

The chain joins TRBV6-5 to TRBJ2-4; 9 positions agree with TRBD2. The CDR3 totals 13 residues. Trimming took 6 bases from V and 6 from J; bases not matched to a gene: 3. Germline V gene sequence: CDR1 MNHEY, CDR2 SVGAGI. The CDR3: CASRGLAGNIQYF. CDR3 nucleotides: TGTGCCAGCAGGGGACTAGCAGGAAACATTCAGTACTTC.

The sample holds many counts of this clone. The rearrangement joins TRBV11-2 to TRBJ1-3, with D hard to call. The CDR3 is made up of 14 amino acids. CDR1 SGHAT and CDR2 FQNNGV come from the germline V gene. Trimming shortened V by 5 bases and J by 2 bases, and 10 bases separated the two germline ends. CDR3 in amino acids: CASSQVLAGNTIYF. CDR3 nucleotides: TGTGCCAGCAGCCAGGTTCTTGCTGGAAACACCATATATTTT.

This chain's CDR3 is CASSPPTGPNTEAFF. In DNA, the CDR3 is TGTGCCAGCAGTCCCCCCACAGGGCCGAACACTGAAGCTTTCTTT. V is TRBV28 and J is TRBJ1-1; TRBD1 might be the D (6 bases). This CDR3 spans 15 amino acids. Per the germline V gene, CDR1 is MDHEN and CDR2 is SYDVKM. Trimming left V 5 bases short and J 1 base short, with 14 bases between.

The V gene is TRBV5-1, the J gene TRBJ1-6; D is possibly TRBD1 (5 bases). Germline V gives CDR1 SGHRS, CDR2 YFSETQ. Between the trimmed V and J ends, which lost 0 bases and 5 bases, there was a span of 9 bases. The CDR3 has 15 residues. Here the CDR3 reads CASSLVAGNNSPLHF. As DNA, the CDR3 is TGCGCCAGCAGCTTGGTGGCAGGGAATAATTCACCCCTCCACTTT.

The V gene is TRBV7-8, the J gene TRBJ1-4, with D unresolved. Trimming cost V 4 bases and J 5 bases, with 11 bases left between them. Germline V gene data show CDR1 as SGHVS and CDR2 as FQNEAQ. This CDR3 is 14 amino acids long. The CDR3: CASSSPTLNEKLFF. The CDR3 DNA sequence: TGTGCCAGCAGCTCCCCGACTCTGAATGAAAAACTGTTTTTT. The variable domain in full, with the rest retrieved from reference TRBV7-8 and TRBJ1-4, is GAGVSQSPRYKVAKRGQDVALRCDPISGHVSLFWYQQALGQGPEFLTYFQNEAQLDKSGLPSDRFFAERPEGSVSTLKIQRTQQEDSAVYLCASSSPTLNEKLFFGSGTQLSVL.

The sample holds a few counts of this clone. The rearrangement uses TRBV30 and TRBJ2-1; tentative D call: TRBD1 (5 bases). The CDR3 consists of 16 residues. V lost 0 bases and J lost 5, with 17 bases in between. CDR1 is GTSNPN and CDR2 is SVGIG in the germline V gene (reference sequence). The CDR3 protein is CAWSVGADLPHNEQFF. CDR3 DNA sequence: TGTGCCTGGAGTGTTGGGGCCGACCTACCCCACAATGAGCAGTTCTTC.

This chain uses TRBV9 with TRBJ2-7; no definite D call. This CDR3 has 14 residues. Trimming cost V 6 bases and J 7 bases, with 20 bases left between them. From germline, CDR1 is SGDLS and CDR2 YYNGEE. The CDR3 DNA is TGTGCCAGCACCCCAGGCGGCGGCGTGGGGGAGCAGTACTTC. Translated: CASTPGGGVGEQYF.

This sequence joins TRBV4-1 and TRBJ2-3; no definite D call. The length of the CDR3 is 14 residues. Germline assignment: CDR1 MGHRA and CDR2 YSYEKL. V shed 4 bases and J shed 2 bases, with 10 bases lying between them. Here the CDR3 reads CASSLNSATDTQYF. The CDR3 region has the DNA TGCGCCAGCAGCCTAAACTCCGCCACAGATACGCAGTATTTT.

This clone was counted once. This chain uses TRBV20-1 with TRBJ2-5; D remains unclear. This CDR3 region has 10 residues. Looked up from germline, CDR1 is DFQATT and CDR2 is SNEGSKA (reference sequence). Between the trimmed V and J ends, which lost 6 bases and 0 bases, there was a span of 2 bases. The CDR3: CSADQETQYF. The CDR3 DNA follows: TGCAGTGCGGACCAAGAGACCCAGTACTTC.

This clone is termed medium-sized. V and J are TRBV19 and TRBJ2-2; no definite D call. The CDR3 sequence is 12 residues long. Between the trimmed V and J ends, which lost 3 bases and 4 bases, there was a span of 3 bases. In germline, CDR1 is LNHDA, CDR2 SQIVND (reference sequence). CDR3 sequence reads: CASSISTGELFF. CDR3 nucleotide sequence: TGTGCCAGTAGTATTAGCACCGGGGAGCTGTTTTTT. Supplemented by reference TRBV19 and TRBJ2-2, the full variable domain reads DGGITQSPKYLFRKEGQNVTLSCEQNLNHDAMYWYRQDPGQGLRLIYYSQIVNDFQKGDIAEGYSVSREKKESFPLTVTSAQKNPTAFYLCASSISTGELFFGEGSRLTVL.

The chain joins TRBV5-6 to TRBJ1-2, with a weak D call TRBD1 (6 bases). The ends were cut back, 1 base at V and 8 bases at J, with 15 bases in the middle. The germline V gene encodes CDR1 SGHDT and CDR2 YYEEEE. The length of the CDR3 is 14 residues. The CDR3 nucleotides are TGTGCCAGCAGCTTGCCTCGGGGGCCCCCCGGCTACACCTTC. It translates to CASSLPRGPPGYTF.

V and J are TRBV29-1 and TRBJ2-5; D call uncertain. Germline V gene lookup returns CDR1 SQVTM and CDR2 ANQGSEA. The germline V and J ends were trimmed by 3 bases and 1 base, with 12 bases remaining between them. This CDR3 region has 14 residues. In DNA form, the CDR3 reads TGCAGCGTTGAGTTCACCTTCGCCCAAGAGACCCAGTACTTC. Translation gives CSVEFTFAQETQYF.

The chain uses TRBV28 and TRBJ1-2; no clear D gene. With 4 bases removed from V and 8 bases from J, the gap between germline ends came to 11 bases. There are 12 residues in the CDR3. The germline CDR1 and CDR2 sequences are MDHEN and SYDVKM. The CDR3 DNA sequence: TGTGCCAGCAGTTACTCAACGCGGGGCTACACCTTC. As protein: CASSYSTRGYTF.

The chain carries TRBV6-5 and TRBJ2-2; D perhaps matches TRBD2 (5 bases). Germline V gene data show CDR1 as MNHEY and CDR2 as SVGAGI. V was clipped by 0 bases and J by 4 bases, with 9 bases between them. This CDR3 spans 15 amino acids. CDR3 loop: CASSYSTGITGELFF. The CDR3, as DNA: TGTGCCAGCAGTTACTCGACCGGGATCACCGGGGAGCTGTTTTTT.